This entry concerns a single TCR beta chain. This sample was included in a study of OX40 agonist ivuxolimab in advanced cancers. Background on the study: The patients' treatment was ivuxolimab, an agonistic anti-OX40 (CD134) antibody.

This CDR3 is 14 amino acids long. Trimming left V 1 base short and J 3 bases short, with 9 bases between. The germline gives CDR1 SGHNT, CDR2 YENEEA. The assay was immunoSEQ multiplex PCR, and TCRdb's table has in-frame clones only and misses some. The data contain approximately 82,000 clones, around 84% of them singletons. This receptor was obtained from an adult with an advanced solid tumor such as melanoma, head and neck, liver or kidney cancer. V and J are TRBV11-3 and TRBJ1-1; D gene unclear. Specimen: CD4+ or CD8+ T cells sorted from blood, collected in a trial of the OX40 agonist ivuxolimab. The CDR3 nucleotides are TGTGCCAGCAGCTTAGTAACGGTATACACTGAAGCTTTCTTT. Translating gives CASSLVTVYTEAFF.